The 20 T cell receptor beta chains listed next were all sequenced from one sample in a study of T cell repertoires in cytomegalovirus infection. Antigens of these TCRs are unknown. TCRdb itself ran the reads through MiXCR, one entry per CDR3 protein. The repertoire has about 770,000 distinct CDR3 sequences, 25% to 30% of them found once; the top ten carry around 12%. This sample comprised cultured CD8+ T cells from PBMCs, obtained from culture after CMV antigen stimulation. Receptors originate from a human donor in good health (CMV status not recorded). Some clones in this sample may be carry-over from other donors' samples.

The sample holds a few counts of this clonotype. The V and J genes are TRBV12-3 or TRBV12-4 and TRBJ1-4; possibly TRBD1 for D (6 bases). The CDR3 spans 13 residues. V shed 6 bases and J shed 3 bases, with 8 bases lying between them. CDR3 in DNA: TGTGCCAGCAGCCGACAGGCTAATGAAAAACTGTTTTTT. Protein product: CASSRQANEKLFF.

The sample holds many counts of this clonotype. V usage is TRBV7-2 and J usage is TRBJ2-2, with 9 bases identical to TRBD1. The V gene's germline CDR1 is SGHTA and CDR2 FQGNSA. The CDR3 totals 16 residues. V gave up 5 bases and J gave up 4 bases; unmatched junction bases: 8. The CDR3 bases are TGTGCCAGCAGCGTCAACAGGGGGCCGGTCACCGGGGAGCTGTTTTTT. Protein: CASSVNRGPVTGELFF.

This chain connects TRBV29-1 to TRBJ2-1; D is ambiguous. CDR1 and CDR2 from the germline V gene are SQVTM and ANQGSEA. The CDR3 length is 14 residues. The V end was cut by 6 bases, the J end by 6 bases, with 18 bases between. As DNA, the CDR3 is TGCAGCGTCCGTGTAACGGGCAGACCCAATGAGCAGTTCTTC. This sequence encodes CSVRVTGRPNEQFF.

The V and J genes are TRBV4-1 and TRBJ2-3; no clear D. Between the trimmed V and J ends, which lost 2 bases and 1 base, there was a span of 10 bases. CDR1 is MGHRA, CDR2 YSYEKL, per germline. This CDR3 contains 15 residues. CDR3 residues: CASSQPSEGTDTQYF. CDR3 bases: TGCGCCAGCAGCCAACCATCTGAGGGCACAGATACGCAGTATTTT.

The gene calls are TRBV4-3 and TRBJ1-1; D is uncertain. The CDR3 spans 15 residues. The germline V gene encodes CDR1 LGHNA and CDR2 YSLEER. Deletions cut 0 bases from V and 4 bases from J, with 12 bases between. The CDR3 DNA reads TGCGCCAGCAGCCAAGATCCCGGTTTCGGCACTGAAGCTTTCTTT. It is translated as CASSQDPGFGTEAFF.

This clonotype was detected ten times or more. The chain recombines TRBV7-8 with TRBJ1-1, with 9 bases matching TRBD1. The CDR3 sequence is 15 residues long. Germline CDR1 is SGHVS and CDR2 is FQNEAQ. V dropped 0 bases and J dropped 6; count of bases not matched to a gene: 5. The CDR3 sequence is CASSLAGQGSPEAFF. The CDR3 bases are TGTGCCAGCAGCTTAGCCGGACAGGGGAGCCCTGAAGCTTTCTTT.

This clonotype was found many times. The chain employs TRBV27 and TRBJ1-5; D unclear. The length of the CDR3 is 14 residues. The germline gives CDR1 MNHEY, CDR2 SMNVEV (reference sequence). V was pared by 6 bases and J by 7 bases, with 16 bases between. CDR3 amino acids: CASSPQVGLQPQHF. In DNA, the CDR3 is TGTGCCAGCAGCCCCCAAGTAGGTTTACAGCCCCAGCATTTT.

The rearrangement joins TRBV29-1 to TRBJ1-4; D is uncertain. Germline values: CDR1 SQVTM, CDR2 ANQGSEA. Between the trimmed V and J ends, which lost 3 bases and 8 bases, there was a span of 13 bases. The CDR3 has 13 residues. For the CDR3, the DNA is TGCAGCGTTGATACTGGGATCGGGGAAAAACTGTTTTTT. Amino acids: CSVDTGIGEKLFF.

The chain couples TRBV29-1 to TRBJ2-3; D could derive from TRBD1 or TRBD2 (6 bases each). The CDR3 covers 17 residues. V lost 3 bases to trimming and J lost 3 bases, with 22 bases between them. Germline values: CDR1 SQVTM, CDR2 ANQGSEA. DNA for the CDR3: TGCAGCGTTGAGGGCAAGGGGGGTAGTCACTTTACAGATACGCAGTATTTT. As protein: CSVEGKGGSHFTDTQYF.

The chain recombines TRBV12-5 with TRBJ2-3; D ambiguous. Germline CDR1 reads LGHNT; CDR2 reads FRNRAP. V lost 3 bases, J lost 2 bases, and 21 bases lay in between. The CDR3 consists of 18 residues. Written as DNA, the CDR3 is TGTGCTAGTGGTTTTATACCTCTAACCACAACTCACACAGATACGCAGTATTTT. It codes for CASGFIPLTTTHTDTQYF. Combining the CDR3 with reference TRBV12-5 and TRBJ2-3 gives the whole variable domain DARVTQTPRHKVTEMGQEVTMRCQPILGHNTVFWYRQTMMQGLELLAYFRNRAPLDDSGMPKDRFSAEMPDATLATLKIQPSEPRDSAVYFCASGFIPLTTTHTDTQYFGPGTRLTVL.

This clonotype was detected ten times or more. The chain links TRBV7-8 to TRBJ1-5; the D gene is possibly TRBD1 (5 bases). The CDR3 runs to 19 residues. From germline, CDR1 is SGHVS and CDR2 FQNEAQ. V dropped 4 bases and J dropped 0 bases, with 22 bases sitting between them. The CDR3: CASSSGAELNSYSNQPQHF. DNA for the CDR3: TGTGCCAGCAGCTCTGGGGCGGAACTTAATTCCTATAGCAATCAGCCCCAGCATTTT. Looking up the rest from reference TRBV7-8 and TRBJ1-5 gives the full variable domain: GAGVSQSPRYKVAKRGQDVALRCDPISGHVSLFWYQQALGQGPEFLTYFQNEAQLDKSGLPSDRFFAERPEGSVSTLKIQRTQQEDSAVYLCASSSGAELNSYSNQPQHFGDGTRLSIL.

The V and J genes are TRBV5-5 and TRBJ2-7, with D hard to call. Between the trimmed V and J ends, which lost 3 bases and 0 bases, there was a span of 7 bases. This CDR3 is built from 13 residues. From germline, CDR1 is SGHKS and CDR2 YYEKEE (reference sequence). CDR3 sequence reads: CASSSFSSYEQYV. CDR3 in DNA: TGTGCCAGCAGCTCTTTTTCCTCCTACGAGCAGTACGTC.

The J gene is TRBJ1-1, the V gene TRBV5-8; D is unresolved. Germline CDR1 SGHTS, CDR2 YDEGEE. V was shortened by 0 bases and J by 8 bases, with 17 bases between the two germline ends. This CDR3 contains 15 residues. In DNA form, the CDR3 reads TGTGCCAGCAGCTTGGGAACCGCGGCGGGGTTGGAAGCTTTCTTT. Translation gives CASSLGTAAGLEAFF.

This sequence joins TRBV6-6 and TRBJ2-5; D unresolved. Germline V gives CDR1 MNHNY, CDR2 SVGAGI (reference sequence). The CDR3 has 16 amino acids. V was clipped by 4 bases and J by 2 bases, with 17 bases between them. The CDR3 region is CASSSFSLLVQETQYF. The CDR3 DNA is TGTGCCAGCAGTTCGTTCAGCCTTTTAGTTCAAGAGACCCAGTACTTC.

This clonotype was seen a handful of times. The V gene is TRBV15, the J gene TRBJ2-7; D uncertain. From germline, CDR1 is LNHNV and CDR2 YYDKDF (reference sequence). The CDR3 is 16 amino acids. Trimming removed 1 base from V and 0 bases from J, with 13 bases in between. This CDR3 is CATSRGKTPYSYEQYV. CDR3 DNA sequence: TGTGCCACCAGCAGAGGGAAGACCCCCTACTCCTACGAGCAGTACGTC.

This sequence joins TRBV7-6 and TRBJ2-6, with D perhaps TRBD1 (5 bases). The length of the CDR3 is 16 residues. Germline values: CDR1 SGHVS, CDR2 FNYEAQ. Between the trimmed V and J ends, which lost 3 bases and 0 bases, there was a span of 9 bases. CDR3 region: CASSLGPNSGANVLTF. The CDR3 nucleotides read TGTGCCAGCAGCTTGGGGCCCAACTCTGGGGCCAACGTCCTGACTTTC.

This clonotype was seen ten or more times. The chain has TRBV6-1 and TRBJ2-6, with TRBD1 matching 7 bases. The CDR3 consists of 18 residues. From germline, CDR1 is MNHNS and CDR2 SASEGT. The V gene end was trimmed by 6 bases and the J gene end by 0 bases; junction bases not matched to a gene: 11. CDR3: CASSPRDRAYSGANVLTF. Written as DNA, the CDR3 is TGTGCCAGCAGCCCCCGGGACAGAGCCTACTCTGGGGCCAACGTCCTGACTTTC.

In its sample, this clonotype was seen many times. The chain uses TRBV12-3 or TRBV12-4 and TRBJ1-1, with D possibly matching TRBD1 (5 bases). V was clipped by 1 base and J by 3 bases, with 9 bases between them. This CDR3 contains 14 residues. The CDR3 spells CASSLERGDTEAFF. In nucleotides, the CDR3 is TGTGCCAGCAGTTTAGAACGGGGGGACACTGAAGCTTTCTTT.

The V gene is TRBV12-3 or TRBV12-4, the J gene TRBJ1-2; TRBD1 is a possible D gene (5 bases). Trimming took off 8 bases at V and 6 bases at J, with 13 bases between the two ends. CDR3 length: 12 residues. The CDR3 region is CASPREGNGYTF. The CDR3 nucleotides are TGTGCCAGCCCTCGGGAGGGGAATGGCTACACCTTC.

This chain uses TRBV4-1 with TRBJ1-5; D is uncertain. Germline loops: CDR1 MGHRA, CDR2 YSYEKL. V lost 1 base, J lost 1 base, and 5 bases lay in between. This CDR3 comprises 14 residues. The CDR3 spells CASSQVRSNQPQHF. The DNA of the CDR3 is TGCGCCAGCAGCCAAGTAAGGAGCAATCAGCCCCAGCATTTT.